Sequencing of this TCR beta chain was carried out in a study of shared clonotypes between healthy human individuals. Study background: Two women and three men aged 18 to 49 made up the donors. Used for every donor were three CD4 naive, three CD4 memory, two CD8 naive and one CD8 memory plate.

General study findings and limits: Non-shared clonotypes showed lower generation probabilities than clonotypes common to all four donors. Expectations were that clonotype sharing among donors would be affected by sequencing depth.

About this clone itself: What it recognizes is unknown.

Trimming at V came to 4 bases and at J to 6 bases, leaving 5 bases not matched to a gene. CDR1 and CDR2 from the germline V gene are SGHTA and FQGNSA. There are 16 residues in the CDR3. The repertoire was sequenced with immunoSEQ multiplex PCR; TCRdb's copy has only in-frame clones and lacks some. Of 2 million to 2.5 million clones listed, over 90% are singletons. The sequenced material came from naive CD4+ T cells from PBMCs. Described subset: CD45RA+ positively selected. This chain links TRBV7-2 with TRBJ2-3, with TRBD2 matching over 15 bases. This clonotype was sampled from a man between 18 and 35 years old in good health. Some clones in this sample may be carry-over from other donors' samples. CDR3 loop: CASSSWTSGRGDTQYF. In DNA form, the CDR3 reads TGTGCCAGCAGCTCGTGGACTAGCGGGAGGGGGGATACGCAGTATTTT.